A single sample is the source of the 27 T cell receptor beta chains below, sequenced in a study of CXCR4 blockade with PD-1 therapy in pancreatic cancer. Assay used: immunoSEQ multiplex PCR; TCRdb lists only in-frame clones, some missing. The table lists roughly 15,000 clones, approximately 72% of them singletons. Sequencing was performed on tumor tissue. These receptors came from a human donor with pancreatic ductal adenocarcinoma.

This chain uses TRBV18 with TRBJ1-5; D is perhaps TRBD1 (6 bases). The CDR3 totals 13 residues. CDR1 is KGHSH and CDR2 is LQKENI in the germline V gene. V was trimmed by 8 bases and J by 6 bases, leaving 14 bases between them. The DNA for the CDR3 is TGTGCCAGCGGTACAGGGAAGACTCAGCCCCAGCATTTT. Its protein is CASGTGKTQPQHF.

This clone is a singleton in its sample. CDR3: CASSERSYEQYF. CDR3 in DNA: TGTGCCAGCAGTGAGCGCTCCTACGAGCAGTACTTC. The V and J genes are TRBV28 and TRBJ2-7; D not resolved. V dropped 5 bases and J dropped 0 bases, with 5 bases sitting between them. This CDR3 has 12 amino acids. The germline V gene encodes CDR1 MDHEN and CDR2 SYDVKM.

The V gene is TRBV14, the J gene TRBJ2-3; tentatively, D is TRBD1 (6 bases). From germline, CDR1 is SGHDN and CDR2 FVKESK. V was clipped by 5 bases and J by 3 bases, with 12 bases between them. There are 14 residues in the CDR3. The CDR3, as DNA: TGTGCCAGCAGCATAACTACAGGGACAGATACGCAGTATTTT. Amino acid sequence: CASSITTGTDTQYF.

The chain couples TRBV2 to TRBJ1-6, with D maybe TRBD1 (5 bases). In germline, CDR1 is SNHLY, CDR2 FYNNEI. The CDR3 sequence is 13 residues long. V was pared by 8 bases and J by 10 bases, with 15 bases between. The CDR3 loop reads CASGTSMDSPLHF. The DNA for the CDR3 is TGTGCCAGCGGGACTTCAATGGACTCACCCCTCCACTTT.

The CDR3: CSVVRPTSGLINEQFF. The CDR3 DNA follows: TGCAGCGTTGTTCGTCCGACTAGCGGGTTAATAAATGAGCAGTTCTTC. This chain links TRBV29-1 with TRBJ2-1; TRBD2 matches 10 bases. There are 16 residues in the CDR3. J gave up 7 bases and V 4 bases, and 13 bases lay outside the gene matches. In germline, CDR1 is SQVTM, CDR2 ANQGSEA.

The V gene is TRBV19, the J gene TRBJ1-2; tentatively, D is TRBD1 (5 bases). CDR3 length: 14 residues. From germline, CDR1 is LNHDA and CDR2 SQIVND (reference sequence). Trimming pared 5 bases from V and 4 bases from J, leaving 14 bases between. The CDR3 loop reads CASSLGPNFYGYTF. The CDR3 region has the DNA TGTGCCAGTAGTCTGGGACCGAACTTCTATGGCTACACCTTC.

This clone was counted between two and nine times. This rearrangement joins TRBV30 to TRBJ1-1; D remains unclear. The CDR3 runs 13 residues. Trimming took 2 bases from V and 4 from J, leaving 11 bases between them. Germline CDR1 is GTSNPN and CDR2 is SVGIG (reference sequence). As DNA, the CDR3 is TGTGCCTGGAGTAGAGTGGTGGGCACTGAAGCTTTCTTT. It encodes CAWSRVVGTEAFF.

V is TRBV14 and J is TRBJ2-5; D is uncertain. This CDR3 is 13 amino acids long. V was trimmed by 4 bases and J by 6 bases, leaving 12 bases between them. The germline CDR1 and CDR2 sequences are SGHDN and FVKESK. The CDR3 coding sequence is TGTGCCAGCAGCCCGACACCAATCCAGACCCAGTACTTC. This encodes CASSPTPIQTQYF.

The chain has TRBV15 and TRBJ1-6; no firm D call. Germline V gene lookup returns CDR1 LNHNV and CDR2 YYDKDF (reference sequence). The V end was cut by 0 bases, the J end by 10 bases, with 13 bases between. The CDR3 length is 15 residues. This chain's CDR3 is CATSRDRSYGSPLHF. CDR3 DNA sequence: TGTGCCACCAGCAGAGATCGGAGTTATGGGTCACCCCTCCACTTT.

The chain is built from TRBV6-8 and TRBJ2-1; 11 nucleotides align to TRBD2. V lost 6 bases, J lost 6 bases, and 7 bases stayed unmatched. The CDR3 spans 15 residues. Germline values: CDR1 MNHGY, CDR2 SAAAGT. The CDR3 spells CASSHSGRAGNEQFF. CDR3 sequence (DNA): TGTGCCAGCAGCCATAGCGGGAGGGCGGGCAATGAGCAGTTCTTC.

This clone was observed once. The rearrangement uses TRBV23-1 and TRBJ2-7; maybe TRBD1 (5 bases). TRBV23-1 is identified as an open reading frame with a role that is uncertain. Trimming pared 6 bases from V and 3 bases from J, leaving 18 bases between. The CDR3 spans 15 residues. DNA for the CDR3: TGCGCCAGCAGCAACAGGCCCCTCTGTAGCTACGAGCAGTACTTC. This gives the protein CASSNRPLCSYEQYF.

CDR3 in DNA: TGTGCCACCAGAGGTACAGGGGGGTTTTCCTACAATGAGCAGTTCTTC. Translated, it gives CATRGTGGFSYNEQFF. V is TRBV15 and J is TRBJ2-1; 8 bases map to TRBD1. The germline CDR1 and CDR2 sequences are LNHNV and YYDKDF (reference sequence). J lost 1 base, V lost 6 bases, and 8 bases had no gene match. The CDR3 length is 16 residues.

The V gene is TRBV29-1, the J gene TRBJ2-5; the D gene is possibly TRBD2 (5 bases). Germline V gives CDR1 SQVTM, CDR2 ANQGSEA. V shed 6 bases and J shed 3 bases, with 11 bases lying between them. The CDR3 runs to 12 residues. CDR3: CSVPAGKETQYF. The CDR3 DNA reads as TGCAGCGTCCCCGCGGGCAAAGAGACCCAGTACTTC.

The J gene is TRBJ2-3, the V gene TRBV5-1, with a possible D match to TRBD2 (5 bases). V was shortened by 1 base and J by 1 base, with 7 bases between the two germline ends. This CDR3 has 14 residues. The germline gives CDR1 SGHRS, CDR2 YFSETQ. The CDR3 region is CASSLLRGTDTQYF. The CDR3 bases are TGCGCCAGCAGCTTGTTGCGGGGCACAGATACGCAGTATTTT.

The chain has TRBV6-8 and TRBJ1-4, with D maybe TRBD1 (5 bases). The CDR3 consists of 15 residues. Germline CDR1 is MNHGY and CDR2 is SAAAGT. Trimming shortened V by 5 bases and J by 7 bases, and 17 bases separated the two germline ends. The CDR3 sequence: CASSLTGERGEKLFF. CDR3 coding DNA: TGTGCCAGCAGTCTCACGGGGGAAAGGGGTGAAAAACTGTTTTTT.

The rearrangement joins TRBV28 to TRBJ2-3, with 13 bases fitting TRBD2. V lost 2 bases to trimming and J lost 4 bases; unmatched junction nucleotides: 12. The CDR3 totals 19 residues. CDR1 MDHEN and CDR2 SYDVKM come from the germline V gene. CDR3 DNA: TGTGCCAGCAGTTTAAGCGGCAGGACTAGCGGGAGTCCGCCAGATACGCAGTATTTT. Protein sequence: CASSLSGRTSGSPPDTQYF. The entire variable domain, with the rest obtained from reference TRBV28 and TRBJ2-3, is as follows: DVKVTQSSRYLVKRTGEKVFLECVQDMDHENMFWYRQDPGLGLRLIYFSYDVKMKEKGDIPEGYSVSREKKERFSLILESASTNQTSMYLCASSLSGRTSGSPPDTQYFGPGTRLTVL.

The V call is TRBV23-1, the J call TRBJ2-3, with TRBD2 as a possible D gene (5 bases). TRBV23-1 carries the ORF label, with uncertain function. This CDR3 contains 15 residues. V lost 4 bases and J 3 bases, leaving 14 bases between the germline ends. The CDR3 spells CASSPRGRRTDTQYF. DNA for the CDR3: TGCGCCAGCAGTCCGCGAGGTAGGAGGACAGATACGCAGTATTTT.

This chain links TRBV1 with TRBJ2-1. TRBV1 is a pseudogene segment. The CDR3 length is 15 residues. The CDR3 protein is CASSPVPGEVREQFF. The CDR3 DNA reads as TGCGCCAGCAGCCCAGTCCCTGGGGAAGTTAGGGAGCAGTTCTTC.

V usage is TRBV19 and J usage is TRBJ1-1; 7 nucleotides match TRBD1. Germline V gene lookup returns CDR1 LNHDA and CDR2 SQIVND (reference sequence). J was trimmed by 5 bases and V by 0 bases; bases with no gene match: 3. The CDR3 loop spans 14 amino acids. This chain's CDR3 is CASSIDQGVTEAFF. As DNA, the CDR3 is TGTGCCAGTAGTATAGACCAGGGGGTTACTGAAGCTTTCTTT.

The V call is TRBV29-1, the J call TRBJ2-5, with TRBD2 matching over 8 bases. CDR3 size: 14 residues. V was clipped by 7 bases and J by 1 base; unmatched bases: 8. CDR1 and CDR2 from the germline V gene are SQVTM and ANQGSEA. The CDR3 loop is CSAPLSGSQETQYF. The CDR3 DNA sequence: TGCAGCGCCCCTCTGAGCGGGAGCCAAGAGACCCAGTACTTC.

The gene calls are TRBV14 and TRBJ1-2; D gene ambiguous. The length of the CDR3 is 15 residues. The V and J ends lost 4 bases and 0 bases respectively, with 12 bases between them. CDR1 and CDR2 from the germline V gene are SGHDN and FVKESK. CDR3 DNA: TGTGCCAGCAGCCCCCTGAGCGGAGCTAACTATGGCTACACCTTC. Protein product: CASSPLSGANYGYTF.

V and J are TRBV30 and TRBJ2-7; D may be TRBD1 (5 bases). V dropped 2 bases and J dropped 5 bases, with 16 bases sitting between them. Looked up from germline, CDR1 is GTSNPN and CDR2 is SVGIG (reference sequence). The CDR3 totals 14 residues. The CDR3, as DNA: TGTGCCTGGAGTCACCCGGACAACTGGCACGAGCAGTACTTC. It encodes CAWSHPDNWHEQYF.

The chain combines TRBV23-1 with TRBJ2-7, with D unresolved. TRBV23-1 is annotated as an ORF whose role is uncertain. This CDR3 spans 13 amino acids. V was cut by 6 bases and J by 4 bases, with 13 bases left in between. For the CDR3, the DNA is TGCGCCAGCAGCCAAGAAAAGGCTTACGAGCAGTACTTC. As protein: CASSQEKAYEQYF.

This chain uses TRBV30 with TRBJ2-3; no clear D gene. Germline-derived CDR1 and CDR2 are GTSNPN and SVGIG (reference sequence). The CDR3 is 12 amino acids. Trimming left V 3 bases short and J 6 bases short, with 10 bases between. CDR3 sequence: CAWSPRSDTQYF. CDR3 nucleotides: TGTGCCTGGAGCCCGCGGAGTGATACGCAGTATTTT.

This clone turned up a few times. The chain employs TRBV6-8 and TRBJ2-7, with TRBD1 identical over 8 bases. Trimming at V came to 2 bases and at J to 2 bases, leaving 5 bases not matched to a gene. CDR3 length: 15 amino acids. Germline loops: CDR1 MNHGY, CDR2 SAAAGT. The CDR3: CASSYEAGGAYEQYF. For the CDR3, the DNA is TGTGCCAGCAGTTACGAGGCAGGGGGCGCCTACGAGCAGTACTTC.

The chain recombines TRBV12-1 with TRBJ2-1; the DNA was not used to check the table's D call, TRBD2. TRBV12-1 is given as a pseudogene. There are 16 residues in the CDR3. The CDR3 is CASSFGDRKRYNEQFF. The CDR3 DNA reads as TGTGCCAGCAGCTTTGGCGATAGGAAGAGGTACAATGAGCAGTTCTTC.

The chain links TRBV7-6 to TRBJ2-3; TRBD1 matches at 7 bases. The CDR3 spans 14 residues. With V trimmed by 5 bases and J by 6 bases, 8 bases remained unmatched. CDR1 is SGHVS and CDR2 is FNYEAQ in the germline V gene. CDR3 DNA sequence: TGTGCCAGCAGCCCCGACCTCAGGGGGGATACGCAGTATTTT. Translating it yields CASSPDLRGDTQYF.